Given below is one TCR beta chain in context. As yet, its antigen is unknown. This specimen comes from a study of vaccination and CD4 T cells after COVID-19. The treatment: approximately 9-day PBMC culture with coronavirus spike peptide pools or control peptides (ViraFEST assay). Following expansion of antigen-specific T cells with peptide pools, ViraFEST then sequenced TCRs. PBMC cultures, at a few million cells per well, received around 10 IU/ml IL-2 and roughly 9.4 ug/ml peptide pools. J lost 1 base, V lost 4 bases, and 7 bases had no gene match. CDR1 is SNHLY, CDR2 FYNNEI, per germline. This CDR3 is 17 amino acids long. An Oncomine TCR Beta short-read assay was used to sequence the DNA from cultured CD4+ T cells. TCRdb ran MiXCR on the PCR reads and lists one entry per CDR3 protein. Among about 14,000 distinct CDR3 sequences listed, 55% to 65% were seen once. Points from the study as a whole: It was observed that, in convalescent patients, a median roughly 85% of reactive clones arose only post-vaccination.

The clonotype comes from a human donor who had recovered from COVID-19. The material sequenced was CD4+ T cells from blood, cultured in vitro. The V call is TRBV2, the J call TRBJ2-3, with 11 bases lining up with TRBD2. CDR3 region: CASSASPGLAGTDTQYF. The CDR3 bases are TGTGCCAGCAGTGCTTCCCCGGGACTAGCGGGCACAGATACGCAGTATTTT.